Detailed here is one T cell receptor (beta chain). The CDR3 runs 13 residues. With 5 bases removed from V and 6 bases from J, the gap between germline ends came to 13 bases. The V gene's germline CDR1 is MNHEY and CDR2 SVGAGI. This sample stems from a study of T cell changes during pregnancy in multiple sclerosis. The data were produced by immunoSEQ multiplex PCR, yet TCRdb's version contains in-frame clones alone and is incomplete. The sample lists some 77,000 clones; about 92% were seen once. The chain employs TRBV6-5 and TRBJ1-2; D possibly corresponds to TRBD1 (5 bases). This TCR was recovered from a female donor in good health, enrolled as a control in a pregnancy study. Source: peripheral blood, taken after pregnancy. The CDR3 nucleotides read TGTGCCAGCAGTGCGCAGGGTTTAGATGGCTACACCTTC. This codes for CASSAQGLDGYTF.